These 26 T cell receptor beta chains came from one sample sequenced in a study of cytomegalovirus exposure and HLA in healthy donors. Vbeta (60) and Jbeta (13) primers were used in the PCR. The repertoire was sequenced with immunoSEQ multiplex PCR; TCRdb's copy has only in-frame clones and lacks some. The sample carries 65,000 to 70,000 clones, approximately 92% recorded once. Sequencing used PBMCs. The receptors here all came from a woman between 25 and 40 years old in good health and CMV-seropositive.

V gene TRBV11-2 combines with J gene TRBJ2-7; no reliable D call. V was trimmed by 2 bases and J by 6 bases, leaving 11 bases between them. The CDR3 has 13 amino acids. CDR1 is SGHAT, CDR2 FQNNGV, per germline. The CDR3 here is CASSLNQVAEQYF. CDR3 nucleotides: TGTGCCAGCAGCTTAAACCAGGTGGCCGAGCAGTACTTC.

The chain couples TRBV15 to TRBJ2-3; 8 bases are shared with TRBD1. This CDR3 has 19 residues. CDR1 and CDR2 from the germline V gene are LNHNV and YYDKDF (reference sequence). V was pared by 0 bases and J by 3 bases, with 14 bases of the junction left unmatched. The CDR3 nucleotides are TGTGCCACCAGCAGAGAAAGAACGGGGCAGGGGGCAAGTACAGATACGCAGTATTTT. Amino acid sequence: CATSRERTGQGASTDTQYF.

The CDR3 DNA reads as TGTGCCAGCAGTCCCGCCTTGACAGGAGGAAACACCATATATTTT. It yields the protein CASSPALTGGNTIYF. The V and J genes are TRBV27 and TRBJ1-3; D possibly corresponds to TRBD1 (6 bases). Germline-derived CDR1 and CDR2 are MNHEY and SMNVEV (reference sequence). This CDR3 region has 15 residues. Trimming took off 5 bases at V and 4 bases at J, with 15 bases between the two ends.

This clone was counted between two and nine times. The chain couples TRBV5-1 to TRBJ2-2, with D hard to call. V was pared by 1 base and J by 6 bases, with 16 bases between. CDR1 and CDR2 (germline): SGHRS, YFSETQ. The CDR3 spans 16 residues. CDR3 bases: TGCGCCAGCAGCTTGCTCGGGTCGTTAGGTGCCGGGGAGCTGTTTTTT. Translated: CASSLLGSLGAGELFF.

Only one count was recorded for this clone. This chain joins TRBV6-1 and TRBJ2-5; 9 bases map to TRBD2. Per the germline V gene, CDR1 is MNHNS and CDR2 is SASEGT. The ends lost 6 bases at V and 5 bases at J; junction bases unmatched: 10. This CDR3 is 15 amino acids long. The CDR3 reads CASRRAGGSEETQYF. The CDR3 nucleotides are TGTGCCAGCAGAAGAGCGGGAGGCTCCGAGGAGACCCAGTACTTC.

This chain connects TRBV4-1 to TRBJ2-7; TRBD2 matches at 11 bases. The trim removed 5 bases at V and 9 bases at J, leaving 6 bases unmatched. Germline loops: CDR1 MGHRA, CDR2 YSYEKL. This CDR3 has 13 residues. CDR3 sequence: CASSGLAGGSQYF. DNA of the CDR3: TGCGCCAGCAGCGGTCTAGCGGGAGGTTCGCAGTACTTC.

The chain combines TRBV10-1 with TRBJ2-1; 9 bases line up with TRBD2. With V trimmed by 4 bases and J by 2 bases, 3 bases remained unmatched. Germline CDR1 and CDR2: WNHNN and SYGVQD (reference sequence). This CDR3 contains 15 residues. The CDR3 coding sequence is TGCGCCAGCAGTGTGGCGGGAGGGCCCTACAATGAGCAGTTCTTC. It encodes CASSVAGGPYNEQFF.

The chain employs TRBV14 and TRBJ2-1; tentative D call: TRBD2 (6 bases). The CDR3 is 14 amino acids. V lost 1 base, J lost 8 bases, and 12 bases lay in between. Per germline, CDR1 SGHDN and CDR2 FVKESK. CDR3: CASSQVSGSYEQFF. In nucleotides, the CDR3 is TGTGCCAGCAGCCAAGTAAGCGGGTCCTATGAGCAGTTCTTC.

The rearrangement uses TRBV27 and TRBJ2-7; 7 positions match TRBD2. There are 17 residues in the CDR3. V lost 5 bases, J lost 1 base, and 14 bases stayed unmatched. Germline CDR1 is MNHEY and CDR2 is SMNVEV (reference sequence). The CDR3 coding sequence is TGTGCCAGCAGTACCTTAGGAGGCGGGAGTTATTCCTACGAGCAGTACTTC. This encodes CASSTLGGGSYSYEQYF.

The chain is built from TRBV20-1 and TRBJ2-4; D gene ambiguous. This CDR3 region has 11 residues. The V gene lost 0 bases and the J gene lost 10 bases, with 7 bases spanning the gap. In germline, CDR1 is DFQATT, CDR2 SNEGSKA (reference sequence). CDR3 amino acids: CSARDSGIQYF. CDR3 coding DNA: TGCAGTGCTAGAGACTCGGGTATTCAGTACTTC.

The chain is built from TRBV9 and TRBJ2-1; 8 nucleotides line up with TRBD2. V trimming: 4 bases; J trimming: 9 bases; junction bases outside the gene matches: 6. Per germline, CDR1 SGDLS and CDR2 YYNGEE. The CDR3 spans 13 residues. The CDR3, as DNA: TGTGCCAGCAGCCCGCGACTAGCGAGTGAGCAGTTCTTC. Protein product: CASSPRLASEQFF.

V usage is TRBV7-9 and J usage is TRBJ2-1, with D perhaps matching TRBD2 (6 bases). Germline CDR1 is SEHNR and CDR2 is FQNEAQ (reference sequence). V was cut by 5 bases and J by 5 bases, with 16 bases left in between. The CDR3 covers 15 residues. This CDR3 reads CASSQGGTWDNEQFF. CDR3 DNA sequence: TGTGCCAGCAGCCAGGGCGGGACTTGGGACAATGAGCAGTTCTTC. The whole variable domain, remainder taken from reference TRBV7-9 and TRBJ2-1, is DTGVSQNPRHKITKRGQNVTFRCDPISEHNRLYWYRQTLGQGPEFLTYFQNEAQLEKSRLLSDRFSAERPKGSFSTLEIQRTEQGDSAMYLCASSQGGTWDNEQFFGPGTRLTVL.

The chain couples TRBV11-3 to TRBJ2-2; 12 nucleotides agree with TRBD2. The V gene's germline CDR1 is SGHNT and CDR2 YENEEA. This CDR3 is built from 15 residues. V trimming: 5 bases; J trimming: 5 bases; junction bases outside the gene matches: 3. The CDR3 sequence: CASSRLAGDTGELFF. CDR3 nucleotides: TGTGCCAGCAGCCGACTAGCGGGAGATACCGGGGAGCTGTTTTTT.

The chain links TRBV10-3 to TRBJ2-7; 7 bases are shared with TRBD2. The ends lost 4 bases at V and 2 bases at J; junction bases unmatched: 5. Per germline, CDR1 ENHRY and CDR2 SYGVKD. This CDR3 comprises 14 residues. The CDR3 sequence: CAISGEGRTYEQYF. In DNA form, the CDR3 reads TGTGCCATCAGTGGGGAGGGGAGAACCTACGAGCAGTACTTC.

The V call is TRBV2, the J call TRBJ2-3; 11 bases are a match to TRBD2. The V and J ends lost 2 bases and 0 bases, in that order; junction bases with no gene match: 10. The CDR3 is made up of 19 amino acids. In germline, CDR1 is SNHLY, CDR2 FYNNEI. The CDR3 DNA sequence: TGTGCCAGCAGTGAAACTAGCGGGAGTCTCCCCTTTAGCACAGATACGCAGTATTTT. Translation gives CASSETSGSLPFSTDTQYF. The full variable domain, in which reference TRBV2 and TRBJ2-3 provide the parts outside the CDR3, is EPEVTQTPSHQVTQMGQEVILRCVPISNHLYFYWYRQILGQKVEFLVSFYNNEISEKSEIFDDQFSVERPDGSNFTLKIRSTKLEDSAMYFCASSETSGSLPFSTDTQYFGPGTRLTVL.

About this clone itself: This CDR3 is also generated by other DNA sequences in the sample. The chain uses TRBV27 and TRBJ2-7; TRBD2 matches at 7 bases. V trimming: 3 bases; J trimming: 3 bases; junction bases outside the gene matches: 2. The V gene's germline CDR1 is MNHEY and CDR2 SMNVEV (reference sequence). The CDR3 is 13 amino acids. CDR3 sequence reads: CASSLGRGYEQYF. The CDR3 coding sequence is TGTGCCAGCAGTTTGGGGAGGGGCTACGAGCAGTACTTC.

Here the CDR3 reads CASSQVALGQGATGSSYNEQFF. The CDR3 DNA reads TGTGCCAGCAGCCAAGTCGCCTTAGGACAGGGGGCGACCGGGAGCTCCTACAATGAGCAGTTCTTC. The chain recombines TRBV4-2 with TRBJ2-1; 11 bases fit TRBD1. J gave up 0 bases and V 1 base, and 17 bases lay outside the gene matches. Per germline, CDR1 LGHNA and CDR2 YNFKEQ. The CDR3 sequence is 22 residues long.

This clone occurred once. The chain employs TRBV9 and TRBJ2-3, with a weak D call TRBD2 (6 bases). This CDR3 is 16 amino acids long. The germline gives CDR1 SGDLS, CDR2 YYNGEE. The ends were cut back, 0 bases at V and 1 base at J, with 12 bases in the middle. CDR3 amino acids: CASSVGIAERTDTQYF. The CDR3 nucleotides are TGTGCCAGCAGCGTAGGAATAGCGGAACGCACAGATACGCAGTATTTT.

The V gene is TRBV9, the J gene TRBJ2-5; D gene uncertain. The CDR3 loop spans 15 amino acids. The V end lost 0 bases, the J end lost 4 bases, and 13 bases lay between the germline ends. CDR1 is SGDLS, CDR2 YYNGEE, per germline. The CDR3 sequence: CASSVEGTRGETQYF. In nucleotides, the CDR3 is TGTGCCAGCAGCGTAGAAGGAACCCGAGGAGAGACCCAGTACTTC. Using reference TRBV9 and TRBJ2-5 for the parts outside the CDR3, the full variable domain is DSGVTQTPKHLITATGQRVTLRCSPRSGDLSVYWYQQSLDQGLQFLIQYYNGEERAKGNILERFSAQQFPDLHSELNLSSLELGDSALYFCASSVEGTRGETQYFGPGTRLLVL.

The chain is built from TRBV6-1 and TRBJ2-3, with 11 bases lining up with TRBD2. The germline V gene has CDR1 MNHNS and CDR2 SASEGT. The length of the CDR3 is 16 residues. V lost 2 bases to trimming and J lost 6 bases; unmatched junction nucleotides: 7. The CDR3 is CASSELGASGRDTQYF. CDR3 in DNA: TGTGCCAGCAGTGAACTCGGGGCTAGCGGGAGGGATACGCAGTATTTT.

This chain uses TRBV19 with TRBJ1-2, with TRBD1 identical over 7 bases. From germline, CDR1 is LNHDA and CDR2 SQIVND (reference sequence). J lost 5 bases, V lost 4 bases, and 10 bases had no gene match. CDR3 length: 15 residues. DNA for the CDR3: TGTGCCAGTAGTACGCGATCCGGGACAGCTTATGGCTACACCTTC. Translation gives CASSTRSGTAYGYTF.

The genes are TRBV12-2 and TRBJ2-7; TRBD2 is taken as the D call from the table, unchecked against the DNA. TRBV12-2 is termed a pseudogene. CDR3 size: 16 residues. CDR3 region: CASRLRFVAGTYEQYF. As DNA, the CDR3 is TGTGCAAGTCGCTTACGGTTCGTGGCGGGAACCTACGAGCAGTACTTC.

CDR3 nucleotides: TGTGCCAGCAGTCGCACAGGGGGCAAGTATGGCTACACCTTC. Its protein is CASSRTGGKYGYTF. This sequence joins TRBV6-1 and TRBJ1-2, with 9 bases identical to TRBD1. After removal of 5 bases from V and 5 bases from J, the junction contained 6 bases not matched to a gene. This CDR3 is built from 14 residues. CDR1 is MNHNS, CDR2 SASEGT, per germline.

The genes are TRBV2 and TRBJ2-7, with TRBD1 matching over 8 bases. The germline V gene has CDR1 SNHLY and CDR2 FYNNEI. The CDR3 is 13 amino acids. J gave up 3 bases and V 4 bases, and 2 bases lay outside the gene matches. Here the CDR3 DNA reads TGTGCCAGCAGTGGGGACAGGTACTACGAGCAGTACTTC. It codes for CASSGDRYYEQYF.

The chain recombines TRBV4-1 with TRBJ2-7; 8 nucleotides agree with TRBD1. The CDR3 is 14 amino acids. Germline lookup yields CDR1 MGHRA and CDR2 YSYEKL. With 2 bases clipped from V and 4 bases from J, the junction kept 4 bases outside the gene matches. The CDR3 nucleotides are TGCGCCAGCAGCCAAAGGGACAGGCTGTACGAGCAGTACTTC. It translates to CASSQRDRLYEQYF.

The chain recombines TRBV28 with TRBJ2-2; 9 bases align to TRBD2. The CDR3 extends over 15 amino acids. J lost 2 bases, V lost 4 bases, and 2 bases had no gene match. Germline V gene sequence: CDR1 MDHEN, CDR2 SYDVKM. The CDR3 sequence: CASSYSGSNTGELFF. The CDR3 coding sequence is TGTGCCAGCAGTTATAGCGGGAGTAACACCGGGGAGCTGTTTTTT.